This T cell receptor (beta chain) was retrieved from a study of Ad26.COV2.S vaccination and SARS-CoV-2 variants. Study background: This donor came from the COV1001 trial of Ad26.COV2.S.

Germline V lookup: CDR1 MGHRA, CDR2 YSYEKL. The CDR3 is 17 amino acids. Trimming shortened V by 3 bases and J by 0 bases, and 12 bases separated the two germline ends. This sample's treatment: some 19 received Ad26.COV2.S at low or high dose, single or two shots; about five received placebo; per-sample allocation not given. Sampling occurred on day 63 after the first vaccine or placebo injection. This person who donated was an adult of 18-55 years in Boston. Expressing Wuhan-strain SARS-CoV-2 spike, an Ad26 vector served as the vaccine. Overall study results and limits: Greater spike-specific TCR breadth was seen in vaccine recipients than in placebo recipients.

Notes on this clone: Its matching antigen is unknown.

Clones were read by immunoSEQ multiplex PCR, and TCRdb kept only the in-frame ones, dropping some. The table has approximately 300,000 clones, just over 85% seen once; the top ten hold roughly 2.1%. The chain joins TRBV4-1 to TRBJ2-6; maybe TRBD1 (5 bases). The origin of this receptor is a person aged 18 to 59 who received the Ad26.COV2.S COVID-19 vaccine or a placebo. The specimen comprised peripheral blood, sampled in a trial of Ad26.COV2.S vaccine versus placebo. DNA of the CDR3: TGCGCCAGCAGCCACAAACCTACAGGCTCTGGGGCCAACGTCCTGACTTTC. Amino acid sequence: CASSHKPTGSGANVLTF.